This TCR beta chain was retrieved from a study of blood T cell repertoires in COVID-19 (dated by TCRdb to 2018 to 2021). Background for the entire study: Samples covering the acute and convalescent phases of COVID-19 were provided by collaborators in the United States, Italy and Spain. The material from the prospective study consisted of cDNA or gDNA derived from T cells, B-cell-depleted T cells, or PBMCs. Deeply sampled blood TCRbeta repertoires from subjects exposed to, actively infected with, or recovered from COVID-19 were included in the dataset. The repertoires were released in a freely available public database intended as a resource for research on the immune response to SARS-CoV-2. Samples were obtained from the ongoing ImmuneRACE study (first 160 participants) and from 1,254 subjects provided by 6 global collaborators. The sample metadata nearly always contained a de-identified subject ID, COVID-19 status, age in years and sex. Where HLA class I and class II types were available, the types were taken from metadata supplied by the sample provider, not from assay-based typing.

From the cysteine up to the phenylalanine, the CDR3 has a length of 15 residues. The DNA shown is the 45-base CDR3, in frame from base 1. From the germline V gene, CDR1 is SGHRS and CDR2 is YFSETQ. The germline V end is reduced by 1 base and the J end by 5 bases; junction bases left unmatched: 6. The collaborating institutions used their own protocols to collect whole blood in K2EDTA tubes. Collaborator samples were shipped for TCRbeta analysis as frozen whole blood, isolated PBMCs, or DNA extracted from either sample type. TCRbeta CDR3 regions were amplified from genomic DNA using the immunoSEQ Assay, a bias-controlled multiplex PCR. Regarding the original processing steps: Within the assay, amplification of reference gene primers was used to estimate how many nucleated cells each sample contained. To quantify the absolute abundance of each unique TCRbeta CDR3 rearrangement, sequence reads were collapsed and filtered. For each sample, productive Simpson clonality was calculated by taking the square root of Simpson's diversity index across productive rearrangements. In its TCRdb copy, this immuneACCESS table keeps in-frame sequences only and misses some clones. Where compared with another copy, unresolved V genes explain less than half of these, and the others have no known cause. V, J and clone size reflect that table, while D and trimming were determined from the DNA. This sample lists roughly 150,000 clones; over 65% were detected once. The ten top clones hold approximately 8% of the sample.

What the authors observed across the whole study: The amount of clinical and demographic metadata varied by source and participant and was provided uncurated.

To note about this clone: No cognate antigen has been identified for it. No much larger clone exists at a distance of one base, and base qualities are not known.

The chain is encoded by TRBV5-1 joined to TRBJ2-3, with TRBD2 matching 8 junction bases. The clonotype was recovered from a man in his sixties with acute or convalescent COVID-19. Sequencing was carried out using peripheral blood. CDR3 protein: CASSLRRGAVDTQYF. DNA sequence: TGCGCCAGCAGCTTGAGGCGGGGGGCGGTAGATACGCAGTATTTT.